This entry lists 26 T cell receptor beta chains sequenced from one sample in a study of CD8 T cells in Susac syndrome. With random hexamers, roughly 0.45 to 1 ug RNA was reverse transcribed. TCRdb recomputed calls from the immunoSEQ multiplex PCR reads with MiXCR, one row per CDR3 protein. The sample records a few hundred thousand distinct CDR3 sequences, approximately 85% being singletons. Sequencing was done on a sample of CD8+ T cells from PBMCs. The source of these receptors is a human donor with multiple sclerosis.

This chain connects TRBV27 to TRBJ2-7; unclear D gene. V was cut by 2 bases and J by 0 bases, with 5 bases left in between. This CDR3 is built from 13 residues. CDR1 MNHEY and CDR2 SMNVEV come from the germline V gene (reference sequence). The CDR3 region is CASSLAHSYEQYF. Here the CDR3 DNA reads TGTGCCAGCAGTTTAGCGCACTCCTACGAGCAGTACTTC.

The chain is built from TRBV11-3 and TRBJ2-3; 9 nucleotides agree with TRBD1. Trimming at V came to 9 bases and at J to 10 bases, leaving 8 bases not matched to a gene. CDR1 and CDR2 (germline): SGHNT, YENEEA. The CDR3 has 12 amino acids. The CDR3 loop is CASSGQGIAQYF. The CDR3 region has the DNA TGTGCCAGTTCGGGACAGGGTATTGCGCAGTATTTT.

The V and J genes are TRBV2 and TRBJ2-7, with D perhaps TRBD1 or TRBD2 (6 bases each). Germline V gives CDR1 SNHLY, CDR2 FYNNEI. This CDR3 is built from 12 residues. V was trimmed by 3 bases and J by 6 bases, leaving 9 bases between them. Here the CDR3 reads CASSDGGGEQYF. The CDR3 region has the DNA TGTGCCAGCAGTGACGGAGGGGGCGAGCAGTACTTC.

V gene TRBV10-3 combines with J gene TRBJ2-3; 10 positions match TRBD2. V shed 6 bases, J shed 5 bases, and the junction held 8 bases outside the gene matches. The CDR3 loop spans 15 amino acids. CDR1 is ENHRY and CDR2 is SYGVKD in the germline V gene. This CDR3 reads CAIRTGTSVVDTQYF. CDR3 in DNA: TGTGCCATCAGAACCGGGACTAGCGTAGTAGATACGCAGTATTTT.

The chain carries TRBV28 and TRBJ2-7; D is ambiguous. Trimming took 3 bases from V and 5 from J, leaving 5 bases between them. This CDR3 is 11 amino acids long. Germline CDR1 and CDR2: MDHEN and SYDVKM. The chain's CDR3 is CASSFIHEQYF. CDR3 in DNA: TGTGCCAGCAGTTTCATCCACGAGCAGTACTTC.

The chain combines TRBV4-1 with TRBJ2-7, with 7 nucleotides matching TRBD2. Germline V gene lookup returns CDR1 MGHRA and CDR2 YSYEKL. V trimming: 4 bases; J trimming: 6 bases; junction bases outside the gene matches: 6. The CDR3 spans 13 residues. The CDR3 loop reads CASSLGRESEQYF. Here the CDR3 DNA reads TGCGCCAGCAGCCTAGGGAGGGAATCCGAGCAGTACTTC.

The V call is TRBV24-1, the J call TRBJ1-5; D may be TRBD1 (5 bases). V dropped 3 bases and J dropped 3 bases, with 8 bases sitting between them. The germline V gene encodes CDR1 KGHDR and CDR2 SFDVKD. This CDR3 has 14 amino acids. The CDR3 region is CATSDDSSNQPQHF. CDR3 sequence (DNA): TGTGCCACCAGTGATGACAGCTCCAATCAGCCCCAGCATTTT.

The chain joins TRBV14 to TRBJ2-7; the D call may be TRBD1 or TRBD2 (5 bases each). Germline V lookup: CDR1 SGHDN, CDR2 FVKESK. With 0 bases removed from V and 4 bases from J, the gap between germline ends came to 22 bases. The CDR3 totals 18 residues. CDR3 in DNA: TGTGCCAGCAGCCAAGAGAGAGGGGTCCGTTCATCTGGATACGAGCAGTACTTC. Translation gives CASSQERGVRSSGYEQYF.

The chain links TRBV20-1 to TRBJ2-7, with D perhaps TRBD2 (6 bases). From germline, CDR1 is DFQATT and CDR2 SNEGSKA (reference sequence). The CDR3 sequence is 15 residues long. V lost 0 bases to trimming and J lost 0 bases, with 12 bases between them. The CDR3, as DNA: TGCAGTGCTAGAGATCACGGGAGCTACTCCTACGAGCAGTACTTC. It codes for CSARDHGSYSYEQYF.

The rearrangement joins TRBV19 to TRBJ1-5, with a weak D call TRBD1 (6 bases). Deletions cut 4 bases from V and 1 base from J, with 11 bases between. The germline gives CDR1 LNHDA, CDR2 SQIVND (reference sequence). The CDR3 runs 15 residues. CDR3 nucleotide sequence: TGTGCCAGTAGTAGGGGAGGGGGAAGCAATCAGCCCCAGCATTTT. Its protein is CASSRGGGSNQPQHF.

This clonotype was counted a single time. The chain combines TRBV5-4 with TRBJ2-1, with D uncertain. The CDR3 sequence is 13 residues long. Trimming shortened V by 4 bases and J by 6 bases, and 11 bases separated the two germline ends. Germline-derived CDR1 and CDR2 are SGHNT and YYREEE (reference sequence). CDR3 in amino acids: CASSPGGPNEQFF. The CDR3 coding sequence is TGTGCCAGCAGCCCCGGCGGCCCCAATGAGCAGTTCTTC.

This clonotype was observed once. The chain links TRBV27 to TRBJ2-3; TRBD1 matches 7 bases. This CDR3 is 15 amino acids long. Germline trimming cut 0 bases from V and 2 bases from J; bases unmatched to any gene: 2. Germline lookup yields CDR1 MNHEY and CDR2 SMNVEV (reference sequence). The CDR3 is CASSLSRGYTDTQYF. The DNA for the CDR3 is TGTGCCAGCAGTTTATCCAGGGGGTACACAGATACGCAGTATTTT.

This clonotype came up once. The V gene is TRBV7-9, the J gene TRBJ1-5; 7 bases agree with TRBD1. The CDR3 sequence is 16 residues long. The germline CDR1 and CDR2 sequences are SEHNR and FQNEAQ (reference sequence). With V trimmed by 1 base and J by 4 bases, 7 bases remained unmatched. The CDR3 sequence is CASSLDEGQPNQPQHF. CDR3 bases: TGTGCCAGCAGCTTAGATGAGGGACAGCCTAATCAGCCCCAGCATTTT.

V and J are TRBV6-5 and TRBJ2-1; the D gene could be TRBD1 or TRBD2 (6 bases each). CDR3 length: 20 amino acids. Per germline, CDR1 MNHEY and CDR2 SVGAGI. Trimming left V 0 bases short and J 0 bases short, with 21 bases between. The CDR3 DNA follows: TGTGCCAGCAGTTACTCGGGGGGCGATAGAGGGGCGAGCTCCTACAATGAGCAGTTCTTC. Protein sequence: CASSYSGGDRGASSYNEQFF.

The CDR3 sequence: CASSPGQLWDGYTF. The CDR3 bases are TGTGCCAGTAGTCCGGGACAGCTATGGGACGGCTACACCTTC. The chain is built from TRBV19 and TRBJ1-2, with TRBD1 identical over 7 bases. The V gene's germline CDR1 is LNHDA and CDR2 SQIVND (reference sequence). J was trimmed by 8 bases and V by 5 bases; bases with no gene match: 11. This CDR3 is built from 14 residues. The full variable domain, rest sourced from reference TRBV19 and TRBJ1-2, is DGGITQSPKYLFRKEGQNVTLSCEQNLNHDAMYWYRQDPGQGLRLIYYSQIVNDFQKGDIAEGYSVSREKKESFPLTVTSAQKNPTAFYLCASSPGQLWDGYTFGSGTRLTVV.

This chain links TRBV29-1 with TRBJ2-3; 8 nucleotides match TRBD2. There are 15 residues in the CDR3. Germline loops: CDR1 SQVTM, CDR2 ANQGSEA. V shed 6 bases and J 6 bases; nucleotides not matched to a gene: 14. CDR3 sequence reads: CSVDGTSESLDTQYF. The CDR3 DNA is TGCAGCGTCGATGGGACTAGTGAGTCGCTTGATACGCAGTATTTT.

This clonotype was observed a handful of times. This chain connects TRBV12-3 or TRBV12-4 to TRBJ2-1, with a weak D call TRBD1 (6 bases). The CDR3 runs 15 residues. Trimming took 5 bases from V and 2 from J, leaving 13 bases between them. CDR3 region: CASSLTGNPYNEQFF. In nucleotides, the CDR3 is TGTGCCAGCAGTCTTACAGGGAACCCCTACAATGAGCAGTTCTTC.

This chain connects TRBV6-1 to TRBJ2-3; D is perhaps TRBD2 (7 bases). CDR3 length: 16 amino acids. The V and J ends lost 0 bases and 2 bases respectively, with 12 bases between them. From germline, CDR1 is MNHNS and CDR2 SASEGT. CDR3: CASSEALGGPTDTQYF. The CDR3 DNA follows: TGTGCCAGCAGTGAAGCGCTGGGGGGGCCCACAGATACGCAGTATTTT.

The chain recombines TRBV7-6 with TRBJ2-5, with D unclear. In germline, CDR1 is SGHVS, CDR2 FNYEAQ. The CDR3 extends over 13 amino acids. V gave up 2 bases and J gave up 3 bases, with 7 bases separating them. The CDR3 here is CASSLNPEETQYF. CDR3 nucleotide sequence: TGTGCCAGCAGCTTAAACCCAGAAGAGACCCAGTACTTC.

The chain recombines TRBV27 with TRBJ2-1; D is unclear. This CDR3 contains 15 residues. Trimming left V 6 bases short and J 5 bases short, with 17 bases between. Germline CDR1 is MNHEY and CDR2 is SMNVEV (reference sequence). This CDR3 reads CASSGRLFEDNEQFF. The CDR3 coding sequence is TGTGCCAGCAGCGGTAGACTGTTTGAGGACAATGAGCAGTTCTTC.

With respect to this clonotype: At one end the junction does not follow the germline gene, possibly because of a read error. V gene TRBV27 combines with J gene TRBJ1-2, with D maybe TRBD1 (5 bases). Germline V CDR1 and CDR2: MNHEY, SMNVEV (reference sequence). The CDR3 length is 14 residues. In DNA form, the CDR3 reads TGTACCAGCAGTTTATCCCGACAGACCTATGGCTACACCTTC. Translation gives CTSSLSRQTYGYTF.

J is TRBJ1-1 and V is TRBV2; the D gene is possibly TRBD1 (6 bases). CDR1 is SNHLY and CDR2 is FYNNEI in the germline V gene. Trimming took 8 bases from V and 11 from J, leaving 15 bases between them. The CDR3 contains 11 residues. CDR3 nucleotides: TGTGCCAGCTCCGGGGGCGCTGGGGCTTTCTTT. The encoded protein is CASSGGAGAFF.

The chain carries TRBV11-2 and TRBJ1-2; D may be TRBD1 (6 bases). Trimming left V 5 bases short and J 8 bases short, with 18 bases between. This CDR3 has 14 amino acids. CDR1 is SGHAT and CDR2 is FQNNGV in the germline V gene. The CDR3 DNA sequence: TGTGCCAGCAGCGTTAGCGACACAGGGCCCGGCTACACCTTC. It codes for CASSVSDTGPGYTF.

This chain connects TRBV27 to TRBJ2-3; weak D call: TRBD1 (5 bases). The germline CDR1 and CDR2 sequences are MNHEY and SMNVEV (reference sequence). CDR3 length: 11 residues. V was pared by 10 bases and J by 6 bases, with 11 bases between. The CDR3 DNA is TGTGCCACCCTAGGGGCCGATACGCAGTATTTT. This codes for CATLGADTQYF.

The chain recombines TRBV7-9 with TRBJ2-7; D possibly corresponds to TRBD2 (6 bases). Germline CDR1 and CDR2: SEHNR and FQNEAQ (reference sequence). The CDR3 contains 13 residues. Between the trimmed V and J ends, which lost 3 bases and 6 bases, there was a span of 12 bases. The CDR3 nucleotides read TGTGCCAGCAGCTTGCGGGAAGGCCCCGAGCAGTACTTC. Its protein product is CASSLREGPEQYF. The full variable domain, its missing parts supplied by reference TRBV7-9 and TRBJ2-7, is DTGVSQNPRHKITKRGQNVTFRCDPISEHNRLYWYRQTLGQGPEFLTYFQNEAQLEKSRLLSDRFSAERPKGSFSTLEIQRTEQGDSAMYLCASSLREGPEQYFGPGTRLTVT.

The V call is TRBV28, the J call TRBJ2-5; D is uncertain. With 4 bases removed from V and 2 bases from J, the gap between germline ends came to 8 bases. Germline V gene data show CDR1 as MDHEN and CDR2 as SYDVKM. CDR3 size: 13 residues. CDR3 residues: CASSWAVQETQYF. The CDR3 DNA is TGTGCCAGCAGTTGGGCGGTACAAGAGACCCAGTACTTC.